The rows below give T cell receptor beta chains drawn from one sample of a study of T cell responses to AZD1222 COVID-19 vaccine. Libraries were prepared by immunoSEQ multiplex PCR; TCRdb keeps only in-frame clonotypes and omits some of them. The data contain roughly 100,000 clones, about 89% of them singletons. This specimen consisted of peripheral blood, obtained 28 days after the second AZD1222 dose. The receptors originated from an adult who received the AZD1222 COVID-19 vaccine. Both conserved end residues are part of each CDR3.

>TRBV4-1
CASSQPGSGGEQFF
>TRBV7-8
CASSSATATSGNTIYF
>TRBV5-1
CASSPGTTSYEQYF
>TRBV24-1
CATSDNTMYQETQYF
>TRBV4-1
CASSQEDGRASEQFF
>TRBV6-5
CASSYSSQGFYEQYF
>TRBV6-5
CASSYTGLYEQYF
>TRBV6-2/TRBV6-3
CASSPIENYGYTF
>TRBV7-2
CASSFDREGKLFF
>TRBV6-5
CASSSGRTYEQYF
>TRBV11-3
CASSLSGSTTGELFF
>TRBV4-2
CASSPDPTLAVAYEQYF
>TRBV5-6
CASSGGQEKSYGYTF
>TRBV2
CASGVGETQYF
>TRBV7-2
CASSLGQGNTEAFF
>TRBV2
CASSEWEQGENEQFF
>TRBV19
CASSIGDSRYRSYNEQFF
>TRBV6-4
CASSPQGAAGELFF
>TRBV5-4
CASSFTGGGTDTQYF
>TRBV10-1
CASSVKGPYEQYF
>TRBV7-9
CASSPGSNYGYTF
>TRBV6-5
CASSFGQGFNQPQHF
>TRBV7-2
CASSPQGEGVANTQYF
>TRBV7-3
CASSLTDTYTDTQYF
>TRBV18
CASSPPYNSPLHF
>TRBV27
CASRLAAGAAGEQYF
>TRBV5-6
CASSLYGSNTGELFF
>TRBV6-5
CASSYRQGANTEAFF
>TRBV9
CASSPASPNEQFF
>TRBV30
CAWSVLGTAGNTIYF
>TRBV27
CASSLLGGADGYTF
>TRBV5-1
CASSSDPENYEQYF
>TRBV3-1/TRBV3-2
CASSGTPNEKLFF
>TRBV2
CASGIRGEVGNTIYF
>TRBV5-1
CASSLVRDSETQYF
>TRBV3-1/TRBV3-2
CASSQGASTVYGYTF
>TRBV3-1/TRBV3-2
CASSQASNNEQFF
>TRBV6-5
CASSYESSGNTIYF
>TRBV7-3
CASNPSGGFYEQYF
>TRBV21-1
CASSPPGGQPQHF
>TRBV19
CASSIEGWKNTEAFF
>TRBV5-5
CASSLDYTLGGQPQHF
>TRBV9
CASSVAGWSEKLFF
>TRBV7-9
CASSPKQRLNEKLFF
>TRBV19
CASSIGTGVTDTQYF
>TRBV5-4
CASTLGGSRPMNTEAFF